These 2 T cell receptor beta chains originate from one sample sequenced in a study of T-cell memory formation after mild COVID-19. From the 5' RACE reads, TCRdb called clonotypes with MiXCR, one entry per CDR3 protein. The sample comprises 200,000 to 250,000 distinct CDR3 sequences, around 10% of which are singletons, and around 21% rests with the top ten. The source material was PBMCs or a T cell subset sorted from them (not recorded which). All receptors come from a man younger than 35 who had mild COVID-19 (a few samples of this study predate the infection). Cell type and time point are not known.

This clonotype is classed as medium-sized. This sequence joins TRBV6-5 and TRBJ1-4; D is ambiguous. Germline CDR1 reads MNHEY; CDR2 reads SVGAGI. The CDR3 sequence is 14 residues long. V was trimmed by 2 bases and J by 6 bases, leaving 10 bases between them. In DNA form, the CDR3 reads TGTGCCAGCAGTTACCGGGGAGAGGATGAAAAACTGTTTTTT. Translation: CASSYRGEDEKLFF.

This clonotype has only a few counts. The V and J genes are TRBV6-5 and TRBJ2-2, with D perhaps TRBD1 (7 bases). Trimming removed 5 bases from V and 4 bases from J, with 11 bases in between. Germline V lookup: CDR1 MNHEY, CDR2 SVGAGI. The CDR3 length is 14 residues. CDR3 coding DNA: TGTGCCAGCAGTCCAGGGGGGACCACCGGGGAGCTGTTTTTT. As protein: CASSPGGTTGELFF.